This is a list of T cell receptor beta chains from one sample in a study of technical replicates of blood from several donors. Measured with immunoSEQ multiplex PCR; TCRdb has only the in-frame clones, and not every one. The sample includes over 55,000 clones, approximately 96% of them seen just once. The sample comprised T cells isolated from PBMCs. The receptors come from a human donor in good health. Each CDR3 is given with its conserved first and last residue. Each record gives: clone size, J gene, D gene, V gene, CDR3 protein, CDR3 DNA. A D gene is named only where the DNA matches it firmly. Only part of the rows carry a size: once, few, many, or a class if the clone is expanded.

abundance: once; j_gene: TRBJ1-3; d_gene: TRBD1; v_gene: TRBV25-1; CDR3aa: CASSESGQGWGNTIYF; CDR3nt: TGTGCCAGCAGTGAATCGGGACAGGGATGGGGAAACACCATATATTTT
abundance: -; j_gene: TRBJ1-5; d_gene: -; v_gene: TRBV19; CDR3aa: CASSTSGGMTQPQHF; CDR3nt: TGTGCCAGTAGCACCAGCGGGGGAATGACACAGCCCCAGCATTTT
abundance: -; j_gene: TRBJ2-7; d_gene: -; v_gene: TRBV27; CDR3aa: CASSSTGTIYEQYF; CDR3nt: TGTGCCAGCAGTTCTACAGGGACGATCTACGAGCAGTACTTC
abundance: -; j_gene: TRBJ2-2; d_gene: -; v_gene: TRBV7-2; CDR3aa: CASSLEFRGANVGELFF; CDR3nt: TGTGCCAGCAGCTTAGAGTTTAGGGGCGCAAACGTCGGGGAGCTGTTTTTT
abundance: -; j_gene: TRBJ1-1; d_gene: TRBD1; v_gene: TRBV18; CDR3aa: CASSRDSGRTLSTEAFF; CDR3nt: TGTGCCAGCTCACGGGACAGCGGTCGAACATTGAGCACTGAAGCTTTCTTT
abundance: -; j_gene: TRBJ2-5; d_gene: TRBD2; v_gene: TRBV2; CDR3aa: CASRLAGGPLQETQYF; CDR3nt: TGTGCCAGTAGACTAGCGGGGGGGCCGTTACAAGAGACCCAGTACTTC
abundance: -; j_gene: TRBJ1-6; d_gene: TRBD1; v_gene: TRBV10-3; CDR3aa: CAISEGQGPNSPLHF; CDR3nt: TGTGCCATCAGTGAAGGACAGGGCCCTAATTCACCCCTCCACTTT
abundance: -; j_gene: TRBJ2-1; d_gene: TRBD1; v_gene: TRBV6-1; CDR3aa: CASSGGTALGKFF; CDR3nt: TGTGCCAGCAGTGGAGGGACAGCCCTGGGGAAGTTCTTC
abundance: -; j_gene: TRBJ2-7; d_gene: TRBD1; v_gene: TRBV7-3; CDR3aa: CASSPQGREFYEQYF; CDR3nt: TGTGCCAGCAGCCCACAGGGGCGCGAATTCTACGAGCAGTACTTC
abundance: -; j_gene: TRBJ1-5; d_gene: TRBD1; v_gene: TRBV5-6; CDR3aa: CASSETGVSNQPQHF; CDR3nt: TGTGCCAGCAGCGAGACAGGGGTTAGCAATCAGCCCCAGCATTTT
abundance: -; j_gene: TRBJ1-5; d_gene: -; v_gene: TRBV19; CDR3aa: CASSSDWGHQPQHF; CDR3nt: TGTGCCAGTAGTTCTGATTGGGGGCATCAGCCCCAGCATTTT
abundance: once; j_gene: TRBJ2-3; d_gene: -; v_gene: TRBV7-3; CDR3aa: CASSLTRGDTQYF; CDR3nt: TGTGCCAGCAGCTTAACTCGCGGGGATACGCAGTATTTT
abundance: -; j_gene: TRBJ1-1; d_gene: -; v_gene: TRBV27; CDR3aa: CASSPPGLPTEAFF; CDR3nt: TGTGCCAGCAGTCCCCCTGGGCTACCCACTGAAGCTTTCTTT
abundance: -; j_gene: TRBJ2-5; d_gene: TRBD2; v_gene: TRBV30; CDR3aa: CAWSSSGGMGETQYF; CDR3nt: TGTGCCTGGAGTAGTTCGGGGGGAATGGGAGAGACCCAGTACTTC
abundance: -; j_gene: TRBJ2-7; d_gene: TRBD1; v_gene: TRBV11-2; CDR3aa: CASSSRGGRGNYEQYF; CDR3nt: TGTGCCAGCAGCTCCCGGGGCGGCAGGGGGAACTACGAGCAGTACTTC
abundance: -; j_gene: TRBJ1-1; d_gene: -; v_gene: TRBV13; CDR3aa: CASSLEGTAYEAFF; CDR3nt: TGTGCCAGCAGCTTAGAAGGAACAGCCTACGAAGCTTTCTTT
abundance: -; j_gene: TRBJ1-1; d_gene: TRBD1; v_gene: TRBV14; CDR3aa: CASSHRQGRNTEAFF; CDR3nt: TGTGCCAGCAGCCACCGACAGGGACGTAACACTGAAGCTTTCTTT
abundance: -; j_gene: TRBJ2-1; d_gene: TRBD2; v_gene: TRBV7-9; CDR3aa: CASSLVGGFDEQFF; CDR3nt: TGTGCCAGCAGCTTAGTGGGGGGGTTCGATGAGCAGTTCTTC